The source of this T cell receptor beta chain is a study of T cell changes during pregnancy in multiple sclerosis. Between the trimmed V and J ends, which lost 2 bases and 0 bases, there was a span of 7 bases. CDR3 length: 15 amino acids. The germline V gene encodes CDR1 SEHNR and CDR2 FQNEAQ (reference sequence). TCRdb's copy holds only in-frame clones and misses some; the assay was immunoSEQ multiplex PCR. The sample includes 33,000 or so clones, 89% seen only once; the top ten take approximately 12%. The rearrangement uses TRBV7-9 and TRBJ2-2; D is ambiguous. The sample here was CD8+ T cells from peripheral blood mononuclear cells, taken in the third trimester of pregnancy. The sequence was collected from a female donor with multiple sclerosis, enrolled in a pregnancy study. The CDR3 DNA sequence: TGTGCCAGCAGCTTAAGCACCCCGAACACCGGGGAGCTGTTTTTT. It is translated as CASSLSTPNTGELFF.